Presented here are 6 T cell receptor beta chains from one specimen sequenced in a study of T cells in Graves' hyperthyroidism and ophthalmopathy. RNA transcripts were the template for amplifying TCR beta CDR3 regions. The TCR CDR3 was amplified in a first-round RT-PCR using the HTBI primer set. TCRdb redid the calling of the multiplex PCR reads with MiXCR, one entry per CDR3 protein. Seen here are 250,000 to 300,000 distinct CDR3 sequences, around 15% observed once, and the top ten hold around 30%. The sample comprised blood. The receptors stem from a woman in her 50s with Graves' hyperthyroidism that later progressed to Graves' ophthalmopathy.

For this clonotype: A much larger clone differs from this one at a single base, so this may be a read error. V gene TRBV5-1 combines with J gene TRBJ2-6; D is unclear. V lost 0 bases to trimming and J lost 2 bases, with 3 bases between them. The CDR3 extends over 14 amino acids. Germline V gene data show CDR1 as SGHRS and CDR2 as YFSETQ. The CDR3 loop is CASSLAAGANVLTF. CDR3 DNA: TGCGCCAGCAGCTTGGCTGCTGGGGCCAACGTCCTGACTTTC.

This clonotype was picked up one time. The rearrangement links TRBV19 to TRBJ1-3, with D maybe TRBD1 (5 bases). The CDR3 extends over 16 amino acids. Trimming left V 6 bases short and J 0 bases short, with 15 bases between. Looked up from germline, CDR1 is LNHDA and CDR2 is SQIVND (reference sequence). The CDR3 region is CASRPTVYYSGNTIYF. CDR3 DNA: TGTGCCAGTAGACCGACAGTCTACTACTCTGGAAACACCATATATTTT. Complete variable domain (other parts from reference TRBV19 and TRBJ1-3): DGGITQSPKYLFRKEGQNVTLSCEQNLNHDAMYWYRQDPGQGLRLIYYSQIVNDFQKGDIAEGYSVSREKKESFPLTVTSAQKNPTAFYLCASRPTVYYSGNTIYFGEGSWLTVV.

This clonotype was seen repeatedly, ten times or more. This chain connects TRBV19 to TRBJ2-1; D is ambiguous. Germline V gives CDR1 LNHDA, CDR2 SQIVND (reference sequence). There are 13 residues in the CDR3. V lost 0 bases, J lost 10 bases, and 10 bases lay in between. The CDR3 bases are TGTGCCAGTAGTATAGATTACGGCGGCGAGCAGTTCTTC. It encodes CASSIDYGGEQFF.

Many counts were recorded for this clonotype. The chain is built from TRBV6-1 and TRBJ2-7; weak D call: TRBD1 (6 bases). Trimming left V 8 bases short and J 2 bases short, with 13 bases between. The CDR3 consists of 13 residues. Germline V gives CDR1 MNHNS, CDR2 SASEGT. DNA for the CDR3: TGTGCCAGCGGCAGGGGCCGAACCTACGAGCAGTACTTC. This codes for CASGRGRTYEQYF.

This clonotype came up a few times. The genes are TRBV7-9 and TRBJ1-2; no definite D call. Trimming removed 2 bases from V and 3 bases from J, with 10 bases in between. This CDR3 spans 14 amino acids. In germline, CDR1 is SEHNR, CDR2 FQNEAQ (reference sequence). The CDR3 coding sequence is TGTGCCAGCAGCTTATCTGGGTCTGACTATGGCTACACCTTC. This codes for CASSLSGSDYGYTF.

This clonotype was seen repeatedly, ten times or more. The chain combines TRBV28 with TRBJ2-5; maybe TRBD2 (6 bases). V shed 5 bases and J shed 1 base, with 14 bases lying between them. Germline CDR1 reads MDHEN; CDR2 reads SYDVKM. The CDR3 is 15 residues long. The CDR3 DNA follows: TGTGCCAGCAGTCCCCTGACTAGTTTCCAAGAGACCCAGTACTTC. Encoded protein: CASSPLTSFQETQYF.